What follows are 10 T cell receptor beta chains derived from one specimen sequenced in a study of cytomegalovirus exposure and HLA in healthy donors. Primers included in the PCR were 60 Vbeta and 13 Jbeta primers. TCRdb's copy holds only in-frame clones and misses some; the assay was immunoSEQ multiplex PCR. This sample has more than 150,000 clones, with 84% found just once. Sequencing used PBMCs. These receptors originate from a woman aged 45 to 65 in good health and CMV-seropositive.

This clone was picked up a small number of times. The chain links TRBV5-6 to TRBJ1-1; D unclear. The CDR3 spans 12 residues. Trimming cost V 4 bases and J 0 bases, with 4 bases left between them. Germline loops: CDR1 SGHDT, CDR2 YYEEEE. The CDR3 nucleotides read TGTGCCAGCAGCCAGATGAACACTGAAGCTTTCTTT. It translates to CASSQMNTEAFF.

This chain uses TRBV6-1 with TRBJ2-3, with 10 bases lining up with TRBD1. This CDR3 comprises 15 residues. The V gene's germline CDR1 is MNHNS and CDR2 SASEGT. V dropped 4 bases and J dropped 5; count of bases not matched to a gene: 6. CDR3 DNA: TGTGCCAGCAGTGCCGGGACAGGGGTATTAGATACGCAGTATTTT. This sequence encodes CASSAGTGVLDTQYF.

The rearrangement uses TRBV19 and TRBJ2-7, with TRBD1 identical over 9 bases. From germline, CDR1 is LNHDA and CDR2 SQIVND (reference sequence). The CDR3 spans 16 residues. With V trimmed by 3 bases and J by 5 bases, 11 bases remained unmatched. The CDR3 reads CASSILRGTGSDEQYF. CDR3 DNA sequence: TGTGCCAGTAGTATCCTTCGGGGGACAGGGTCCGACGAGCAGTACTTC.

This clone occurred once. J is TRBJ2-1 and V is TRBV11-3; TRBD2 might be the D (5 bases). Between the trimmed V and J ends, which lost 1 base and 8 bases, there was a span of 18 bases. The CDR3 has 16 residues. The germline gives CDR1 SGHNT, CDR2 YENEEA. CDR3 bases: TGTGCCAGCAGCTTAGGTGGGAGATTGGGCCGAGATGAGCAGTTCTTC. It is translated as CASSLGGRLGRDEQFF.

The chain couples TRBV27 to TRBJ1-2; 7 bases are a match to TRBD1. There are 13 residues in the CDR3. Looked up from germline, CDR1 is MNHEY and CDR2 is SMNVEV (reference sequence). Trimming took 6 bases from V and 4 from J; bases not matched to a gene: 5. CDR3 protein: CASRGGAIYGYTF. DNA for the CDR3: TGTGCCAGCAGAGGGGGCGCGATCTATGGCTACACCTTC.

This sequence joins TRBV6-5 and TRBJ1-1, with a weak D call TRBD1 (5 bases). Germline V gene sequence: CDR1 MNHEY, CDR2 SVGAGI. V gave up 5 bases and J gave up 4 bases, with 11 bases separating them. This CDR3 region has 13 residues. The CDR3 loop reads CASSPRRGTEAFF. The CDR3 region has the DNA TGTGCCAGCAGTCCCAGAAGGGGCACTGAAGCTTTCTTT.

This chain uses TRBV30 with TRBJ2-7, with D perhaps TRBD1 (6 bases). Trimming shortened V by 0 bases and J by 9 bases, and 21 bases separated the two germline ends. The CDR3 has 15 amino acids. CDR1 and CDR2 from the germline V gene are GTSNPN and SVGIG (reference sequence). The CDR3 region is CAWSVSGTRALRQYF. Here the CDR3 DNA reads TGTGCCTGGAGTGTTTCTGGGACACGGGCGTTGAGGCAGTACTTC.

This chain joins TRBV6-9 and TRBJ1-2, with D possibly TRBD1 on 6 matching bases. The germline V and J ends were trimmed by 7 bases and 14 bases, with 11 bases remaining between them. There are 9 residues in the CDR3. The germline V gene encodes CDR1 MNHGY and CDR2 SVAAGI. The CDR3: CASKSGTTF. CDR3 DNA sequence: TGTGCCAGCAAGAGTGGGACAACCTTC.

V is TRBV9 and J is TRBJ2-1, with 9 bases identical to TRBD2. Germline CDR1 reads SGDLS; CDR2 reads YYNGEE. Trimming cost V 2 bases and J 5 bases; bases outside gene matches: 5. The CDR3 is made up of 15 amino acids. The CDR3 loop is CASSVSSGANNEQFF. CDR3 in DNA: TGTGCCAGCAGCGTCTCTAGCGGGGCTAACAATGAGCAGTTCTTC.

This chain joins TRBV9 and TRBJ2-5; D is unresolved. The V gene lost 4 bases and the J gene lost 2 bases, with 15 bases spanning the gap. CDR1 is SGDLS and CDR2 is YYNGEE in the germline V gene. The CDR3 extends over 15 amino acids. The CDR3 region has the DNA TGTGCCAGCAGCTCCTACTCCCACCCGCAAGAGACCCAGTACTTC. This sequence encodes CASSSYSHPQETQYF. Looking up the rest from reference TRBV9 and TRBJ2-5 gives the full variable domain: DSGVTQTPKHLITATGQRVTLRCSPRSGDLSVYWYQQSLDQGLQFLIQYYNGEERAKGNILERFSAQQFPDLHSELNLSSLELGDSALYFCASSSYSHPQETQYFGPGTRLLVL.